This T cell receptor (beta chain) is drawn from a study of beta chain features in type 1 diabetes. Across the study: Healthy donors and patients showed comparable age, gender and cell yields. The number of sorted cells examined across all samples was approximately 100 million.

Germline V gives CDR1 SQVTM, CDR2 ANQGSEA. V was clipped by 7 bases and J by 7 bases, with 10 bases between them. This CDR3 has 11 amino acids. Sequencing targeted expressed TCRB transcripts, as all isolated RNA had been reverse transcribed. Sequencing used immunoSEQ multiplex PCR; TCRdb keeps in-frame clones, though not all of them. The repertoire holds about 160,000 clones, with 63% as singletons. Details on this clone: The antigen remains unidentified.

General study results and limits: The study found moderately but significantly shorter TCRB CDR3s in all four CD4+ subsets of Type 1 diabetes patients.

The sample comprised naive CD4+ T cells from blood. The gene calls are TRBV29-1 and TRBJ1-4; possibly TRBD1 for D (5 bases). This clonotype was sampled from a young man with type 1 diabetes. Here the CDR3 reads CSAHGGEKLFF. CDR3 DNA: TGCAGCGCCCATGGGGGTGAAAAACTGTTTTTT.